This T cell receptor (beta chain) was sequenced in a study of PD-L1 blockade in urothelial cancer. CDR3 length: 14 residues. Germline V gene lookup returns CDR1 LNHDA and CDR2 SQIVND (reference sequence). V lost 5 bases to trimming and J lost 0 bases, with 11 bases between them. Sequenced by immunoSEQ multiplex PCR; TCRdb stores in-frame clones only, minus some. The sample lists about 39,000 clones; roughly 82% were seen once. Noted time point: peripheral blood 6 weeks after treatment start. The TCR sequence derives from a man aged 35 to 55 with urothelial cancer. This specimen consisted of PBMCs, obtained around atezolizumab (anti-PD-L1) treatment. V gene TRBV19 combines with J gene TRBJ2-7, with D possibly being TRBD1 (6 bases). CDR3 sequence: CASSRQVSSYEQYF. CDR3 nucleotide sequence: TGTGCCAGTAGTCGACAGGTTAGCTCCTACGAGCAGTACTTC.